This T cell receptor (beta chain) was identified during a study of patients and donors after allogeneic stem cell transplantation. TCRdb fed the RT-PCR reads into MiXCR, producing one record per CDR3 protein. The table includes 900,000 to 1,000,000 distinct CDR3 sequences, roughly 18% detected once. The V end was cut by 2 bases, the J end by 11 bases, with 9 bases between. Germline-derived CDR1 and CDR2 are MNHEY and SVGAGI. The CDR3 totals 11 residues. The chain links TRBV6-5 to TRBJ1-1; D is undetermined. This receptor was obtained from a human donor who was either an allogeneic HSCT recipient or a stem cell or donor lymphocyte infusion donor (not recorded which). It is not recorded whose cells these are; they may come from a transplant donor. The specimen sequenced was blood, either unsorted or a sorted T cell fraction (not recorded which). The CDR3 reads CASSYGFAAFF. The CDR3, as DNA: TGTGCCAGCAGTTACGGGTTCGCGGCTTTCTTT.